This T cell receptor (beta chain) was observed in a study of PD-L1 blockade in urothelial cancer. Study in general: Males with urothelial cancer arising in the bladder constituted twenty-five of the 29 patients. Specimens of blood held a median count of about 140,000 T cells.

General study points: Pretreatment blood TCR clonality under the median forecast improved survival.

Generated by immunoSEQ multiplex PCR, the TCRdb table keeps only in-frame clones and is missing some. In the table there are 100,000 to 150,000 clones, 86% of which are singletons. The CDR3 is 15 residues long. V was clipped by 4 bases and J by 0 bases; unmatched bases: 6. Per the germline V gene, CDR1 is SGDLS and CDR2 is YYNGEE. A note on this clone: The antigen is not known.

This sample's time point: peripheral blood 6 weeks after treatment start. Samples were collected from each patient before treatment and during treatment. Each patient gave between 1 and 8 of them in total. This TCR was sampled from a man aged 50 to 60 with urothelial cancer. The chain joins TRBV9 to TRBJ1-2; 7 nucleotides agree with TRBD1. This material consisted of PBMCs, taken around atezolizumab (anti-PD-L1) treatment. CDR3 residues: CASSLFGTANYGYTF. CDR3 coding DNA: TGTGCCAGCAGCCTTTTCGGGACAGCTAACTATGGCTACACCTTC.